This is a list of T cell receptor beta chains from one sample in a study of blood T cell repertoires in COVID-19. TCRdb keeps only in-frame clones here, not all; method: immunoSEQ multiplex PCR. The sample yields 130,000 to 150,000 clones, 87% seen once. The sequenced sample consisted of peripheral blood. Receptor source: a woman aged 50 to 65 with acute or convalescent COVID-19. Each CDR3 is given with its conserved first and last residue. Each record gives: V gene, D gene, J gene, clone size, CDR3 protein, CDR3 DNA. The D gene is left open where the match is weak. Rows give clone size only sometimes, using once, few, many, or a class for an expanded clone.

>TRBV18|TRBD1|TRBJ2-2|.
CASSPGQVNTGELFF
TGTGCCAGCTCACCGGGACAGGTTAACACCGGGGAGCTGTTTTTT
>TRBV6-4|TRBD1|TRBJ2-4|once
CASSEPPGQAKNIQYF
TGTGCCAGCAGTGAACCTCCGGGACAGGCCAAAAACATTCAGTACTTC
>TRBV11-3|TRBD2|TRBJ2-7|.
CASSPRGGDYEQYF
TGTGCCAGCAGCCCCCGGGGGGGAGACTACGAGCAGTACTTC
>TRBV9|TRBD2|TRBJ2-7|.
CASSGLAGPYEQYF
TGTGCCAGCAGCGGACTAGCGGGGCCCTACGAGCAGTACTTC
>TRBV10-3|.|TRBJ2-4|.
CAISEYAGDKNIQYF
TGTGCCATCAGTGAGTATGCAGGGGACAAAAACATTCAGTACTTC
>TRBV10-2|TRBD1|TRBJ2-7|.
CASSPVWDSSYEQYF
TGCGCCAGCAGTCCTGTCTGGGACAGTTCCTACGAGCAGTACTTC
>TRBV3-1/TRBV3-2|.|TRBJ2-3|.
CASSPRGVLSTDTQYF
TGTGCCAGCAGCCCTCGGGGTGTACTAAGCACAGATACGCAGTATTTT
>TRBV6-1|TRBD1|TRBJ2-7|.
CASSEAPGQIYEQYF
TGTGCCAGCAGTGAAGCGCCGGGACAGATCTACGAGCAGTACTTC
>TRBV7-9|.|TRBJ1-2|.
CASSLEAGYYGYTF
TGTGCCAGCAGCTTAGAGGCAGGGTACTATGGCTACACCTTC
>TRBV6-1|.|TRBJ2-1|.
CASSEYSGSYNEQFF
TGTGCCAGCAGTGAATACAGCGGGTCCTACAATGAGCAGTTCTTC
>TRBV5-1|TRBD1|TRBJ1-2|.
CASSKGTGDVSYGYTF
TGCGCCAGCAGCAAGGGGACAGGGGACGTTTCCTATGGCTACACCTTC
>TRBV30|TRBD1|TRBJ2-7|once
CAWSPGQRLYEQYF
TGTGCCTGGAGTCCGGGACAGAGGCTCTACGAGCAGTACTTC
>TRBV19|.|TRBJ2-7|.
CASSMTRSYEQYF
TGTGCCAGTAGTATGACAAGATCCTACGAGCAGTACTTC
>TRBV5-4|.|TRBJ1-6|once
CASSLKGGRYNSPLHF
TGTGCCAGCAGCTTGAAGGGGGGGCGTTATAATTCACCCCTCCACTTT
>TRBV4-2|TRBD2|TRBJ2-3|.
CASSQERILSGRAQKDTQYF
TGTGCCAGCAGCCAAGAGAGAATTTTGTCGGGGAGGGCCCAAAAAGATACGCAGTATTTT
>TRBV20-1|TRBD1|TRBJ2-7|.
CSASAGTGVYEQYF
TGCAGTGCTAGTGCCGGGACAGGGGTCTACGAGCAGTACTTC
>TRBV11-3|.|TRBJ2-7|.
CASSLDSGEWDYEQYF
TGTGCCAGCAGCTTAGATTCGGGGGAGTGGGACTACGAGCAGTACTTC
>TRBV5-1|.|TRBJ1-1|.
CASSLAGSGTEAFF
TGCGCCAGCAGCTTGGCGGGGTCAGGCACTGAAGCTTTCTTT
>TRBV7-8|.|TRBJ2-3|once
CASSVGASTDTQYF
TGTGCCAGCAGCGTCGGAGCTAGCACAGATACGCAGTATTTT
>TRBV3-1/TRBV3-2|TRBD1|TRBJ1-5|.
CASSQGQGGENQPQHF
TGTGCCAGCAGCCAAGGTCAAGGGGGCGAAAATCAGCCCCAGCATTTT
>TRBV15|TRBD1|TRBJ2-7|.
CATSRDETGFREQYF
TGTGCCACCAGCAGAGATGAGACAGGGTTTCGGGAGCAGTACTTC
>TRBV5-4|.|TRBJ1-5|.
CASSHSGANSNQPQHF
TGTGCCAGCAGCCATTCAGGGGCTAATAGCAATCAGCCCCAGCATTTT
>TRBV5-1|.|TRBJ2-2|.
CASSPAESGATGELFF
TGCGCCAGCAGCCCAGCCGAATCAGGGGCCACCGGGGAGCTGTTTTTT
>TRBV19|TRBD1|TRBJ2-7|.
CASSIGTGPSEQYF
TGTGCCAGTAGTATTGGGACAGGGCCATCCGAGCAGTACTTC
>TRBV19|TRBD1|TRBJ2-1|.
CASGTGGLEYEQFF
TGTGCCAGTGGGACAGGGGGCTTGGAATATGAGCAGTTCTTC
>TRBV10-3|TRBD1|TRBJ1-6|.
CAISDSRQGANSPLHF
TGTGCCATCAGTGATAGTAGACAGGGCGCCAATTCACCCCTCCACTTT
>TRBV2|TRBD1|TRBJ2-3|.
CASSGGTGRTDTQYF
TGTGCCAGCAGTGGGGGGACAGGTCGCACAGATACGCAGTATTTT
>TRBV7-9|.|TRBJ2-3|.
CASSLFFPRDLDTQYF
TGTGCCAGCAGCTTGTTTTTCCCACGGGACTTAGATACGCAGTATTTT
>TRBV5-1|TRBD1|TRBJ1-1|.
CASMTGQGISEAFF
TGCGCCAGCATGACGGGACAGGGAATTTCTGAAGCTTTCTTT
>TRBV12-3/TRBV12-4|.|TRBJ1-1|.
CASSFRRDTEAFF
TGTGCCAGCAGTTTTCGCAGGGACACTGAAGCTTTCTTT
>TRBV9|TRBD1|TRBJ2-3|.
CASSVVQGDITDTQYF
TGTGCCAGCAGCGTAGTTCAGGGGGATATTACAGATACGCAGTATTTT
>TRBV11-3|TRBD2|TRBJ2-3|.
CASSARSSGRTDTQYF
TGTGCCAGCAGCGCTCGGTCTAGCGGGAGGACAGATACGCAGTATTTT